There are many counts of the clone carrying this T cell receptor beta chain. Its antigen is not known. V was clipped by 0 bases and J by 7 bases, with 12 bases between them. The CDR3 covers 15 residues. Germline V gives CDR1 MNHEY, CDR2 SVGEGT. Quantitative 5'-RACE was performed with molecular barcodes, and it yielded the TCR beta libraries. From the 5' RACE reads, TCRdb called clonotypes with MiXCR, one entry per CDR3 protein. The table lists more than 300,000 distinct CDR3 sequences, roughly 11% of them singletons. These data belong to a study of CD8 T cells in ankylosing spondylitis. Points from the study as a whole: Seemingly distinctive of ankylosing spondylitis blood was a TCR beta motif formed by eight highly homologous variants.

V usage is TRBV6-2 or TRBV6-3 and J usage is TRBJ2-2; tentatively, D is TRBD1 (5 bases). This sequence was found in a female donor with ankylosing spondylitis or in good health (not recorded which). Material: blood, either unsorted or a sorted T cell fraction (not recorded which). This CDR3 is CASSYSPGRYGELFF. The CDR3 bases are TGTGCCAGCAGTTACTCACCAGGGCGTTACGGGGAGCTGTTTTTT.